This is a list of T cell receptor beta chains from one sample in a study of blood T cell repertoires in COVID-19. Only in-frame clones appear in the TCRdb table, and some are missing; sequencing was by immunoSEQ multiplex PCR. The table shows over 150,000 clones, with about three quarters occurring only once. The sample comprised peripheral blood. Every receptor here comes from a man in his 70s with acute or convalescent COVID-19. Each CDR3 is given with its conserved first and last residue. Fields, in order: J gene, clone size, D gene, V gene, CDR3 protein, CDR3 DNA. A D gene is named only where the DNA matches it firmly. Rows may omit the clone size; those that give it use once, few, many or a size class.

TRBJ1-1 | once | . | TRBV6-1 | CASSELTHDRSMDKAFF | TGTGCCAGCAGTGAACTGACACATGACAGGTCAATGGATAAAGCTTTCTTT
TRBJ1-2 | once | . | TRBV7-5 | CARSLAGGGGQEFQSYGYTF | TGTGCCAGAAGCTTAGCGGGGGGAGGGGGACAGGAGTTTCAGTCCTATGGCTACACCTTC
TRBJ1-5 | . | . | TRBV18 | CASSDGGNQPQHF | TGTGCCAGCTCAGACGGGGGCAATCAGCCCCAGCATTTT
TRBJ2-7 | . | . | TRBV6-1 | CASSEVGGGSSYEQYF | TGTGCCAGCAGTGAAGTGGGGGGCGGGAGCTCCTACGAGCAGTACTTC
TRBJ2-5 | once | . | TRBV19 | CASSIAGRRGETQYF | TGTGCCAGTAGTATCGCGGGCAGGAGGGGAGAGACCCAGTACTTC
TRBJ2-3 | . | TRBD2 | TRBV13 | CASIPSGTSGGFLFTDTQYF | TGTGCCAGCATCCCTTCCGGGACTAGCGGGGGTTTCCTGTTCACAGATACGCAGTATTTT
TRBJ2-7 | . | TRBD2 | TRBV5-4 | CASSLASTSEAYEQYF | TGTGCCAGCAGCTTGGCCTCAACTAGCGAGGCCTACGAGCAGTACTTC
TRBJ1-3 | . | . | TRBV7-8 | CASSLAGAELLSGNTIYF | TGTGCCAGCAGCTTAGCGGGGGCGGAACTCCTCTCTGGAAACACCATATATTTT
TRBJ1-5 | . | TRBD1 | TRBV20-1 | CSASRIGRGSNQPQHF | TGCAGTGCTAGTAGGATCGGCAGGGGGAGCAATCAGCCCCAGCATTTT
TRBJ2-7 | few | . | TRBV6-1 | CASSEGQGFYEQYF | TGTGCCAGCAGTGAGGGGCAGGGTTTTTACGAGCAGTACTTC
TRBJ1-5 | many | . | TRBV28 | CASTGRVPQPQHF | TGTGCCAGCACAGGGAGGGTCCCTCAGCCCCAGCATTTT
TRBJ1-2 | . | TRBD1 | TRBV19 | CASSARQGAVDYGYTF | TGTGCCAGTAGTGCGAGACAGGGGGCGGTGGACTATGGCTACACCTTC
TRBJ1-6 | . | TRBD1 | TRBV19 | CASTDRGGSSYNSPLHF | TGTGCCAGTACGGACAGGGGGGGAAGCTCCTATAATTCACCCCTCCACTTT
TRBJ2-7 | few | . | TRBV4-2 | CASSQVRGSYEQYF | TGTGCCAGCAGCCAAGTCCGCGGTTCCTACGAGCAGTACTTC
TRBJ2-1 | many | TRBD2 | TRBV12-5 | CASGLKLAGVEQFF | TGTGCTAGTGGCCTCAAACTAGCGGGAGTGGAGCAGTTCTTC
TRBJ2-7 | . | TRBD2 | TRBV24-1 | CATSEPGLADYEQYF | TGTGCCACCAGTGAGCCGGGACTAGCGGACTACGAGCAGTACTTC
TRBJ1-1 | once | TRBD1 | TRBV29-1 | CSAGTGGGGTEAFF | TGCAGCGCCGGGACAGGGGGCGGTGGTACTGAAGCTTTCTTT
TRBJ2-7 | . | . | TRBV13 | CASSLGRGYEQYF | TGTGCCAGCAGCTTGGGCAGGGGCTACGAGCAGTACTTC
TRBJ2-3 | . | TRBD2 | TRBV7-9 | CASLPTSGITDTQYF | TGTGCCAGCCTTCCGACTAGCGGGATCACAGATACGCAGTATTTT
TRBJ2-1 | . | TRBD2 | TRBV18 | CASSPTGTSSEQFF | TGTGCCAGCTCCCCCACCGGGACTAGCTCAGAGCAGTTCTTC
TRBJ1-1 | . | TRBD1 | TRBV7-9 | CASSLGQRKNTEAFF | TGTGCCAGCAGCTTGGGACAGAGAAAGAACACTGAAGCTTTCTTT
TRBJ2-7 | once | . | TRBV19 | CASSITGLSYEQYF | TGTGCCAGTAGTATCACAGGGCTCTCCTACGAGCAGTACTTC
TRBJ1-2 | . | . | TRBV6-2/TRBV6-3 | CASSPPGGDDGYTF | TGTGCCAGCAGTCCCCCGGGAGGGGATGACGGCTACACCTTC
TRBJ1-2 | . | TRBD1 | TRBV6-4 | CARRDRKYGYTF | TGTGCCAGACGGGACAGGAAGTATGGCTACACCTTC
TRBJ1-3 | . | . | TRBV9 | CASSVAPPGYPGNTIYF | TGTGCCAGCAGCGTGGCTCCCCCGGGGTACCCTGGAAACACCATATATTTT
TRBJ2-2 | . | . | TRBV10-3 | CAISDLGVTGELFF | TGTGCCATCAGTGACCTCGGGGTCACCGGGGAGCTGTTTTTT
TRBJ2-7 | . | TRBD2 | TRBV10-3 | CAISESKAATSGSDEQYF | TGTGCCATCAGTGAGTCTAAAGCCGCGACTAGCGGGAGCGACGAGCAGTACTTC
TRBJ1-1 | . | TRBD1 | TRBV19 | CASMRDSSLGDTEAFF | TGTGCCAGTATGCGGGACAGCTCTTTGGGGGACACTGAAGCTTTCTTT